These T cell receptor beta chains were read from a single sample in a study of regulatory dendritic cells for organ transplantation. No cognate antigen is known for these TCRs. Generated by immunoSEQ multiplex PCR, the TCRdb table keeps only in-frame clones and is missing some. This table holds 7,700 or so clones, roughly two thirds found once. Sequencing was performed on memory CD4+ T cells from blood cultured with dendritic cells. These receptors came from a human donor in good health. CDR3s include the opening cysteine and the closing phenylalanine or tryptophan. The D gene is left open where the match is weak. Only some rows state a clone size, as once, few, many or a class for expanded clones.

>TRBV25-1|.|TRBJ1-2|.
CASSESLSGYTF
TGTGCCAGCAGTGAATCCTTGAGTGGCTACACCTTC
>TRBV7-2|few|TRBJ2-3|.
CASSYRGAASTDTQYF
TGTGCCAGCAGCTACCGGGGGGCGGCTAGCACAGATACGCAGTATTTT
>TRBV7-3|few|TRBJ2-2|TRBD1
CASSRQGVGTGELFF
TGTGCCAGCAGCCGACAGGGGGTTGGCACCGGGGAGCTGTTTTTT
>TRBV7-2|.|TRBJ2-3|.
CASSLSRQATQYF
TGTGCCAGCAGCTTAAGTCGACAAGCTACGCAGTATTTT
>TRBV7-8|.|TRBJ2-2|.
CASSLQGSKPTGGELFF
TGTGCCAGCAGCTTACAAGGCTCCAAACCGACGGGCGGGGAGCTGTTTTTT
>TRBV12-2|.|TRBJ1-5|.
CASRSYRQGAPSQPQHF
TGTGCAAGTCGCTCGTATCGACAGGGGGCGCCGAGTCAGCCCCAGCATTTT
>TRBV7-2|.|TRBJ2-7|TRBD1
CASSLARTGVYEQYF
TGTGCCAGCAGCTTAGCTCGGACAGGGGTCTACGAGCAGTACTTC
>TRBV5-4|.|TRBJ2-1|TRBD2
CASSLVAGGADEQFF
TGTGCCAGCAGCTTGGTGGCGGGGGGCGCGGATGAGCAGTTCTTC
>TRBV5-8|.|TRBJ2-7|.
CASSLRGYEQYF
TGTGCCAGCAGCTTGAGGGGGTACGAGCAGTACTTC
>TRBV6-1|.|TRBJ2-2|.
CASSEITAGELFF
TGTGCCAGCAGTGAGATAACGGCCGGGGAGCTGTTTTTT
>TRBV29-1|once|TRBJ2-5|TRBD2
CSVEERGGWKTQYF
TGCAGCGTTGAAGAGCGCGGGGGATGGAAGACCCAGTACTTC
>TRBV5-1|once|TRBJ1-3|TRBD1
CASSLETGGIQFSGNTIYF
TGCGCCAGCAGCTTGGAGACAGGGGGTATTCAATTTTCTGGAAACACCATATATTTT
>TRBV7-2|.|TRBJ2-2|TRBD1
CASRGQGSTGELFF
TGTGCCAGCAGGGGACAGGGGAGCACCGGGGAGCTGTTTTTT
>TRBV2|.|TRBJ2-3|.
CASEGLFTDTQYF
TGTGCCAGCGAGGGTCTTTTCACAGATACGCAGTATTTT
>TRBV5-5|.|TRBJ1-5|TRBD1
CASSLHDRAGQPQHF
TGTGCCAGCAGCTTACACGACAGGGCGGGACAGCCCCAGCATTTT
>TRBV10-3|.|TRBJ1-2|TRBD1
CAINLPGQGGGYTF
TGTGCCATCAATTTACCGGGACAGGGGGGTGGCTACACCTTC
>TRBV2|few|TRBJ1-6|TRBD1
CASRRTEQGPILHF
TGTGCCAGCAGGAGGACCGAACAGGGGCCTATCCTCCACTTT
>TRBV29-1|.|TRBJ2-1|.
CSGDSTLVDEQFF
TGCAGCGGTGACAGCACACTAGTGGATGAGCAGTTCTTC
>TRBV9|.|TRBJ1-3|.
CASSVGSLSGNTIYF
TGTGCCAGCAGCGTAGGCAGTCTCTCTGGAAACACCATATATTTT
>TRBV2|.|TRBJ2-5|.
CASSRDFQETQYF
TGTGCCAGCAGTAGGGACTTTCAAGAGACCCAGTACTTC